This record looks at one T cell receptor beta chain sequence and its context. This clone came up once. The target of this receptor is not known. The record has no base qualities; no much larger clone is one base away. The data were obtained in a study of OX40 agonist ivuxolimab in advanced cancers. Broadly, across the study: The costimulatory receptor OX40 (CD134) was targeted by ivuxolimab, a fully human IgG2 agonistic monoclonal antibody. Intravenous ivuxolimab was administered to patients every 2 weeks at six dose levels: 0.01, 0.1, 0.3, 1.5, 3 and 10 mg/kg. Of the roughly 50 dose-escalation patients, hepatocellular carcinoma was present in 19, melanoma in roughly 15, renal cell carcinoma in 9 and head and neck cancer in 9. The dose-escalation cohort was about 87% male with a mean age of approximately 60 years, ranging from about 20 to 80. Patients were allowed to have had prior anti-PD-1, anti-PD-L1 or anti-CTLA-4 therapy, and less than 45% of the dose-escalation patients had previously received checkpoint inhibitors. Three dose-escalation patients achieved partial responses, one with hepatocellular carcinoma and two with cutaneous melanoma. Peripheral TCRbeta sequencing aimed to test whether ivuxolimab altered TCR sequence diversity and caused clonal T-cell expansion. The paper describes the monotherapy dose-escalation part (N ≈ 51 patients) of the phase I trial of ivuxolimab.

Patients with autoimmune disease history or receiving systemic immunosuppression were excluded from the trial. Peripheral blood for TCR sequencing was drawn from every dose cohort at baseline, at cycle 4 day 1 and at cycle 7 day 1. The samples were taken from a phase I, first-in-human, multicenter, open-label dose-escalation trial of ivuxolimab. The trial enrolled adults with locally advanced or metastatic head and neck squamous cell, hepatocellular, melanoma or renal cell carcinoma. Before TCR sequencing, CD4+ T cells and CD8+ T cells were sorted from peripheral blood as separate populations. The CDR3 sequence holds 14 residues, the cysteine and phenylalanine included. CDR3 DNA is the only sequence kept; it has 42 bases, read in frame from the first base. Deletion took 2 bases off V and 8 bases off J, with a span of 12 bases between the germline ends. The germline V gene yields MNHEY for CDR1 and SVGAGI for CDR2.

The full study reports these points: The antigen specificity of the clonally expanded peripheral T cells was not determined. Low levels of normalized T-cell clonal expansion were also seen in some patients who did not respond. In the 0.1-3.0 mg/kg groups, partial responders were among the patients with the lowest normalized peripheral clonal expansion, particularly in CD8+ T cells. After ivuxolimab, more expanded clones were found on average in CD8+ T cells than in CD4+ T cells. At doses of 0.1 to 3.0 mg/kg, clonal expansion of both CD4+ and CD8+ blood T cells was observed from baseline to week 6.

For sequencing of the TCRbeta CDR3 region, genomic DNA was extracted from the sorted cells. TCRbeta CDR3 regions were sequenced using the immunoSEQ Assay. TCRdb limited this immuneACCESS table to in-frame rearrangements with V and J called. A share of clones is missing; checked studies link under half to unresolved V genes, and the rest is unexplained. For this sample the table gives 50,000 to 65,000 clones, of which roughly 82% were detected only once. The ten largest clones take up less than 2.5% of the sample. This sequence originates from an adult with an advanced solid tumor such as melanoma, head and neck, liver or kidney cancer. Recombination connected TRBV6-5 to TRBJ1-4; the D gene is possibly TRBD1, with 5 bases matching. The material was CD4+ or CD8+ T cells sorted from blood, obtained in a trial of the OX40 agonist ivuxolimab. CDR3 protein: CASSYGQGGEKLFF. In nucleotides, the sequence is TGTGCCAGCAGTTACGGGCAGGGTGGGGAAAAACTGTTTTTT.